This TCR beta chain was observed in a study of T-cell reconstitution after alpha-beta-depleted transplantation in children. Trimming pared 4 bases from V and 1 base from J, leaving 11 bases between. CDR1 LGHDT and CDR2 YNNKEL come from the germline V gene (reference sequence). The CDR3 is made up of 14 amino acids. It was with unique molecular identifiers that the TCRbeta library was prepared. Each CDR3 protein is one row after TCRdb ran MiXCR on the PCR reads. The sample yields about 500,000 distinct CDR3 sequences, 32% seen once. The source of this sequence is a human donor who donated a stem cell graft to a child with aplastic anemia. This specimen was PBMCs from the stem cell graft donor, taken from the stem cell graft. The chain is built from TRBV3-1 and TRBJ2-7; possibly TRBD1 or TRBD2 for D (6 bases each). The CDR3 bases are TGTGCCAGCAGCCGGGAAGGGGGGTCCTACGAGCAGTACTTC. Translation: CASSREGGSYEQYF.